The 28 T cell receptor beta chains given below trace back to one sample, sequenced in a study of response to subunit inactivated influenza vaccine. TCRdb fed the RT-PCR reads into MiXCR, producing one record per CDR3 protein. This sample has about 520,000 distinct CDR3 sequences, with around 25% found just once. This material consisted of CD4+ T cells sorted from PBMCs, taken more than 4 days after vaccination. Source of these receptors: a man aged 50-60 years who received an inactivated influenza vaccine.

This clonotype appeared many times. The CDR3 DNA follows: TGTGCCAGCAGCTTAGAACATTACGCTTACAATGAGCAGTTCTTC. Translating it yields CASSLEHYAYNEQFF. The rearrangement uses TRBV7-9 and TRBJ2-1; unclear D gene. Trimming shortened V by 1 base and J by 4 bases, and 11 bases separated the two germline ends. Germline loops: CDR1 SEHNR, CDR2 FQNEAQ (reference sequence). The CDR3 extends over 15 amino acids.

This clonotype was observed a few times. This chain's CDR3 is CASSLSVRAGELFF. In DNA, the CDR3 is TGTGCCAGCAGTTTATCGGTCAGGGCTGGGGAGCTGTTTTTT. V usage is TRBV27 and J usage is TRBJ2-2; a possible D gene is TRBD1 (5 bases). CDR1 and CDR2 from the germline V gene are MNHEY and SMNVEV (reference sequence). CDR3 length equals 14 residues. V was shortened by 0 bases and J by 8 bases, with 10 bases between the two germline ends.

As regards this clonotype: A junction end diverges from the germline sequence, so it may reflect a read error. The V call is TRBV12-3 or TRBV12-4, the J call TRBJ2-1; 8 bases are a match to TRBD2. The CDR3 length is 15 residues. CDR3 bases: TGTGCCAGCAGTGTAGCGGGGATCTCCTACAATGAGCAGTTCTTC. Protein: CASSVAGISYNEQFF.

This clonotype was picked up one time. The rearrangement links TRBV7-6 to TRBJ2-5, with D perhaps TRBD2 (6 bases). Germline-derived CDR1 and CDR2 are SGHVS and FNYEAQ. The CDR3 is 16 residues long. Between the trimmed V and J ends, which lost 0 bases and 4 bases, there was a span of 15 bases. Here the CDR3 DNA reads TGTGCCAGCAGCTTAGCGCTGTCGGGAGTGGTAGAGACCCAGTACTTC. This gives the protein CASSLALSGVVETQYF.

CDR3 amino acids: CAISAQTGAGNTIYF. The CDR3 region has the DNA TGTGCCATCAGTGCCCAGACAGGGGCTGGAAACACCATATATTTT. The V and J genes are TRBV10-3 and TRBJ1-3; the match to TRBD1 covers 8 bases. In germline, CDR1 is ENHRY, CDR2 SYGVKD. This CDR3 comprises 15 residues. V lost 4 bases and J lost 2; bases outside the gene matches: 4.

This clonotype has just a few counts. The rearrangement uses TRBV5-1 and TRBJ2-2; D may be TRBD1 (6 bases). V lost 7 bases to trimming and J lost 7 bases, with 8 bases between them. Germline-derived CDR1 and CDR2 are SGHRS and YFSETQ. This CDR3 comprises 11 residues. The CDR3 bases are TGCGCCAGCCGGACAGTCGGGGAGCTGTTTTTT. As protein: CASRTVGELFF.

This chain links TRBV6-1 with TRBJ1-1, with unresolved D. With 1 base removed from V and 1 base from J, the gap between germline ends came to 13 bases. Germline CDR1 and CDR2: MNHNS and SASEGT. This CDR3 has 16 amino acids. The CDR3 protein is CASSEGAGLSNTEAFF. DNA for the CDR3: TGTGCCAGCAGTGAAGGGGCGGGCTTATCGAACACTGAAGCTTTCTTT.

This clonotype was observed at least ten times. The genes are TRBV12-3 or TRBV12-4 and TRBJ2-1; 7 nucleotides match TRBD1. The CDR3 consists of 15 residues. The V segment lost 1 base and the J segment 2 bases; nucleotides outside the gene matches: 2. DNA for the CDR3: TGTGCCAGCAGTTTAGGGGACAGAGCCTACAATGAGCAGTTCTTC. It is translated as CASSLGDRAYNEQFF.

This clonotype was picked up a small number of times. The V gene is TRBV6-4, the J gene TRBJ1-2; no firm D call. This CDR3 has 16 residues. The germline CDR1 and CDR2 sequences are MRHNA and SNTAGT. Trimming removed 3 bases at V and 2 bases at J, with 16 bases between. The CDR3 spells CASSEEGGFWNYGYTF. The CDR3 coding sequence is TGTGCCAGCAGTGAAGAAGGTGGTTTTTGGAACTATGGCTACACCTTC.

The rearrangement uses TRBV29-1 and TRBJ1-1, with D unclear. Per germline, CDR1 SQVTM and CDR2 ANQGSEA. This CDR3 is built from 12 residues. Trimming left V 6 bases short and J 0 bases short, with 8 bases between. The CDR3 nucleotides read TGCAGCGTCCTTCCAGTGAACACTGAAGCTTTCTTT. This codes for CSVLPVNTEAFF.

On this clonotype: A much larger clone differs from this one at a single base, so this may be a read error. The chain joins TRBV6-1 to TRBJ2-1, with 10 nucleotides matching TRBD2. The closer fit of TRBJ2-7 to the DNA end suggests the J call may be wrong. Germline V gene sequence: CDR1 MNHNS, CDR2 SASEGT. This CDR3 is built from 16 residues. CDR3 nucleotide sequence: TGTGCCAGCAGTGACCCTAGCGGGAGATCCTACAATGAGCAGTACTTC. Translation: CASSDPSGRSYNEQYF.

On this clonotype itself: One end of the junction varies from germline; a read error may be responsible. CDR3 region: CASSLEPGNPPQHF. CDR3 coding DNA: TGTGCCAGCAGCTTGGAGCCGGGGAATCCGCCCCAGCATTTT. V is TRBV5-5 and J is TRBJ1-5; no definite D call. CDR1 SGHKS and CDR2 YYEKEE come from the germline V gene (reference sequence). This CDR3 region has 14 residues.

This clonotype was seen a handful of times. This chain connects TRBV29-1 to TRBJ2-3; D unresolved. This CDR3 contains 13 residues. Per germline, CDR1 SQVTM and CDR2 ANQGSEA. V was pared by 4 bases and J by 4 bases, with 12 bases between. The CDR3 sequence: CSVGLRPPDTQYF. For the CDR3, the DNA is TGCAGCGTTGGTCTGCGCCCCCCAGATACGCAGTATTTT.

CDR3 sequence reads: CASSTTGYAQYF. In nucleotides, the CDR3 is TGCGCCAGCAGTACGACAGGGTACGCCCAGTACTTC. The chain is built from TRBV5-1 and TRBJ2-5; 7 nucleotides agree with TRBD1. In germline, CDR1 is SGHRS, CDR2 YFSETQ. The CDR3 consists of 12 residues. Trimming cost V 5 bases and J 9 bases; bases outside gene matches: 7.

CDR3 residues: CSARDSWGVGSYEQYF. DNA of the CDR3: TGCAGTGCTAGAGATAGTTGGGGGGTGGGATCCTACGAGCAGTACTTC. V is TRBV20-1 and J is TRBJ2-7, with TRBD2 as a possible D gene (6 bases). Germline V CDR1 and CDR2: DFQATT, SNEGSKA (reference sequence). Trimming removed 0 bases from V and 1 base from J, with 16 bases in between. The CDR3 totals 16 residues.

A few counts support this clonotype. This sequence joins TRBV7-2 and TRBJ1-6; D ambiguous. Trimming removed 7 bases from V and 1 base from J, with 5 bases in between. CDR3 length: 13 amino acids. Germline V CDR1 and CDR2: SGHTA, FQGNSA. As DNA, the CDR3 is TGTGCCAGCACAACGTCCTATAATTCACCCCTCCACTTT. Its translation is CASTTSYNSPLHF.

The rearrangement links TRBV6-2 or TRBV6-3 to TRBJ1-5; the D is unclear. CDR1 is MNHEY, CDR2 SVGEGT, per germline. CDR3 length equals 14 residues. The V gene lost 6 bases and the J gene lost 0 bases, with 9 bases spanning the gap. This CDR3 reads CASSQRNSNQPQHF. As DNA, the CDR3 is TGTGCCAGCAGCCAGCGGAATAGCAATCAGCCCCAGCATTTT.

The rearrangement joins TRBV12-3 or TRBV12-4 to TRBJ2-1; TRBD2 matches at 9 bases. The V segment lost 3 bases and the J segment 8 bases; nucleotides outside the gene matches: 11. The CDR3 loop spans 16 amino acids. CDR3 sequence reads: CASSFSLLAGSDEQFF. The CDR3 DNA sequence: TGTGCCAGCAGTTTTTCTCTCCTAGCGGGGAGCGATGAGCAGTTCTTC.

At least ten counts were recorded for this clonotype. This chain uses TRBV5-1 with TRBJ1-6; TRBD1 matches at 9 bases. The V segment lost 3 bases and the J segment 8 bases; nucleotides outside the gene matches: 3. The CDR3 spans 14 residues. Germline loops: CDR1 SGHRS, CDR2 YFSETQ. This CDR3 is CASSWGQGDSPLHF. DNA for the CDR3: TGCGCCAGCAGCTGGGGACAGGGTGATTCACCCCTCCACTTT.

This clonotype was seen a handful of times. CDR3 sequence: CASSFGVASYNEQFF. As DNA, the CDR3 is TGTGCCAGCAGTTTCGGGGTAGCTTCCTACAATGAGCAGTTCTTC. This chain links TRBV12-3 or TRBV12-4 with TRBJ2-1; a weak D match, TRBD2 (5 bases). V lost 3 bases, J lost 1 base, and 10 bases lay in between. This CDR3 is 15 amino acids long.

The V gene is TRBV20-1, the J gene TRBJ1-1; unclear D gene. CDR3 length: 14 amino acids. Germline V CDR1 and CDR2: DFQATT, SNEGSKA (reference sequence). Trimming removed 0 bases at V and 3 bases at J, with 11 bases between. The CDR3 loop reads CSARDGYSDTEAFF. Written as DNA, the CDR3 is TGCAGTGCTAGAGATGGATATTCGGACACTGAAGCTTTCTTT.

The V and J genes are TRBV20-1 and TRBJ2-1; 10 positions agree with TRBD2. V shed 5 bases, J shed 8 bases, and the junction held 6 bases outside the gene matches. This CDR3 has 13 residues. Per germline, CDR1 DFQATT and CDR2 SNEGSKA (reference sequence). The CDR3 DNA follows: TGCAGTGCTCCTAGCGGGGGAGGGGATGAGCAGTTCTTC. Its protein is CSAPSGGGDEQFF.

V and J are TRBV7-2 and TRBJ2-7; D may be TRBD1 (5 bases). CDR3 length: 15 residues. V dropped 1 base and J dropped 4 bases, with 14 bases sitting between them. Germline assignment: CDR1 SGHTA and CDR2 FQGNSA. CDR3 nucleotide sequence: TGTGCCAGCAGCTTAGTAGGGGTGGGCGCTTACGAGCAGTACTTC. Translating gives CASSLVGVGAYEQYF.

The chain is built from TRBV5-1 and TRBJ2-5; D is perhaps TRBD1 or TRBD2 (5 bases each). The CDR3 has 12 amino acids. V dropped 7 bases and J dropped 5 bases, with 12 bases sitting between them. The germline V gene encodes CDR1 SGHRS and CDR2 YFSETQ. CDR3 DNA sequence: TGCGCCAGCCGCCAAGGGGACGAGACCCAGTACTTC. It specifies CASRQGDETQYF. Using reference TRBV5-1 and TRBJ2-5 for the parts outside the CDR3, the full variable domain is KAGVTQTPRYLIKTRGQQVTLSCSPISGHRSVSWYQQTPGQGLQFLFEYFSETQRNKGNFPGRFSGRQFSNSRSEMNVSTLELGDSALYLCASRQGDETQYFGPGTRLLVL.

J is TRBJ2-2 and V is TRBV30; 9 positions agree with TRBD1. V lost 8 bases, J lost 5 bases, and 15 bases stayed unmatched. The CDR3 covers 16 residues. Germline assignment: CDR1 GTSNPN and CDR2 SVGIG (reference sequence). The CDR3 here is CARLQSTGGWTGELFF. The CDR3 DNA sequence: TGTGCCCGACTCCAATCGACAGGGGGATGGACCGGGGAGCTGTTTTTT.

CDR3 coding DNA: TGCGCCAGCAGCTTGGGTAGGGGGGGCAGTGAGCAGTACTTC. It encodes CASSLGRGGSEQYF. The V call is TRBV5-1, the J call TRBJ2-7; D is perhaps TRBD2 (7 bases). V gave up 0 bases and J gave up 7 bases, with 14 bases separating them. CDR1 is SGHRS, CDR2 YFSETQ, per germline. The CDR3 has 14 residues.

The sample holds a few counts of this clonotype. This chain joins TRBV28 and TRBJ2-3, with D unclear. Trimming stripped 6 bases from V and 8 bases from J, with 9 bases between. Per the germline V gene, CDR1 is MDHEN and CDR2 is SYDVKM. CDR3 length equals 11 residues. The chain's CDR3 is CASSETGTQYF. The CDR3 DNA reads TGTGCCAGCAGCGAGACCGGTACGCAGTATTTT.

The chain carries TRBV29-1 and TRBJ2-1; 10 bases align to TRBD1. Per germline, CDR1 SQVTM and CDR2 ANQGSEA. This CDR3 has 14 residues. V lost 5 bases to trimming and J lost 3 bases; unmatched junction nucleotides: 4. CDR3 amino acids: CSVTGQGVYNEQFF. CDR3 nucleotide sequence: TGCAGCGTTACCGGACAGGGGGTCTACAATGAGCAGTTCTTC.